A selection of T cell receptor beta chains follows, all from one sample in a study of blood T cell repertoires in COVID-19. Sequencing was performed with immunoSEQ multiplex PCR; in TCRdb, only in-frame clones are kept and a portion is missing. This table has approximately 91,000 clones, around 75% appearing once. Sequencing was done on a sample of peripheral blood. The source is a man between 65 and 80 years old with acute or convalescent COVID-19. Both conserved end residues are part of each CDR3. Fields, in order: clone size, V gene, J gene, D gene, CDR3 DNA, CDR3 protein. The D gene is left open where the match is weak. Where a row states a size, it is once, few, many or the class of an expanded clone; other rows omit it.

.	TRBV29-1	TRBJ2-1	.	TGCAGCGTTGAAGAGGGGGGGGCCAGCTCCTACAATGAGCAGTTCTTC	CSVEEGGASSYNEQFF
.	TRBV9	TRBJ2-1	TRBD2	TGTGCCAGCAGCGTGCGGGAGGGTTTAGGTGAGCAGTTCTTC	CASSVREGLGEQFF
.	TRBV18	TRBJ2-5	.	TGTGCCAGCTCACCACCGTCAACAGGGCAAGAGACCCAGTACTTC	CASSPPSTGQETQYF
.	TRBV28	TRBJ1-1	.	TGTGCCAGCAGTTTCGACAGGCTAAACACTGAAGCTTTCTTT	CASSFDRLNTEAFF
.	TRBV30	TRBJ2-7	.	TGTGCCTGGACCAATCCCAGGGCAGGGGTAGCCTACGAGCAGTACTTC	CAWTNPRAGVAYEQYF
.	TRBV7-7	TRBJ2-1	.	TGTGCTAGCAGCGCGCGACTGAGCTCCTACAATGAGCAGTTCTTC	CASSARLSSYNEQFF
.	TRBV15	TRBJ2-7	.	TGTGCCACCAGCAGAGATCTCCGCAGGGAAGACTACGAGCAGTACTTC	CATSRDLRREDYEQYF
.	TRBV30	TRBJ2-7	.	TGTGCCTGGAGTGTAAAAGGGGCTTACGAGCAGTACTTC	CAWSVKGAYEQYF
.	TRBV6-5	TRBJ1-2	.	TGTGCCAGCAACGTAGACAACTCAAACTATGGCTACACCTTC	CASNVDNSNYGYTF
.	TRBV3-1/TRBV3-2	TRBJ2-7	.	TGTGCCAGCAGCCGCTCTGGAGCCTACGAGCAGTACTTC	CASSRSGAYEQYF
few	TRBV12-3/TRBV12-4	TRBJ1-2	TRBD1	TGTGCCAGCAGTATACAGGGGGCGGTTGGCTACACCTTC	CASSIQGAVGYTF
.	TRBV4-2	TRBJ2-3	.	TGTGCCAGCAGCCAAGAGGCGGGGGATACGCAGTATTTT	CASSQEAGDTQYF
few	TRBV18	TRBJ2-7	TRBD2	TGTGCCAGCTCAACGGGACTAACCTCCTACGAGCAGTACTTC	CASSTGLTSYEQYF
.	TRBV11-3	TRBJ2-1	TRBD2	TGTGCCAGCAGCTTAGGGACTAGCGGGAGTCATGAGCAGTTCTTC	CASSLGTSGSHEQFF
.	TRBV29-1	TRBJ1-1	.	TGCAGCGTTGTTCCCCTAAGCACTGAAGCTTTCTTT	CSVVPLSTEAFF
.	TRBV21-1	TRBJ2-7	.	TGTGCCAGCGGCTCCTCCTACGAGCAGTACTTC	CASGSSYEQYF
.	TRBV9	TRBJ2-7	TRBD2	TGTGCCAGCAGCGTAGGATCTAGCGGGGGCTCCTACGAGCAGTACTTC	CASSVGSSGGSYEQYF
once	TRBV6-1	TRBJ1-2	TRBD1	TGTGCCAGCAGTGATGACAGGGGGCGTTATCTAACCCCTAACTATGGCTACACCTTC	CASSDDRGRYLTPNYGYTF
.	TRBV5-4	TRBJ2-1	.	TGTGCCAGCAGCTTTACTAGAGCGGCTTCCTACAATGAGCAGTTCTTC	CASSFTRAASYNEQFF
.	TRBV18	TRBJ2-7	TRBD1	TGTGCCAGCTCACCAATGGACAGGGCCACCTACGAGCAGTACTTC	CASSPMDRATYEQYF
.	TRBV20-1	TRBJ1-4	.	TGCAGTGCTAGTGACTATGTAGATGAAAAACTGTTTTTT	CSASDYVDEKLFF
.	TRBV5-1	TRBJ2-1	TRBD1	TGCGCCAGCAGCTTGATCCCGGGACAGACATACAATGAGCAGTTCTTC	CASSLIPGQTYNEQFF
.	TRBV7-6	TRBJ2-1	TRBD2	TGTGCCAGCAGCTTAGTGTCCATCCCGGGACTAGTCGGTGAGCAGTTCTTC	CASSLVSIPGLVGEQFF
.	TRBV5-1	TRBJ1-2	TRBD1	TGCGCCAGCAGCTTGTCTGGACAGGGGCTTGGCTACACCTTC	CASSLSGQGLGYTF
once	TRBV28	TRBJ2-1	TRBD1	TGTGCCAGCAGTATCCCCCGGACAGGGGGCAATGAGCAGTTCTTC	CASSIPRTGGNEQFF
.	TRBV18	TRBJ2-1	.	TGTGCCAGCTCACCACGGAACGGGATCTATGAGCAGTTCTTC	CASSPRNGIYEQFF
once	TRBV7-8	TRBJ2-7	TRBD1	TGTGCCAGCAGCCACACGGACAGGGACGAGCAGTACTTC	CASSHTDRDEQYF
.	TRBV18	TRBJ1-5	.	TGTGCCAGCTCACCGGGGCGGGGTAGCAATCAGCCCCAGCATTTT	CASSPGRGSNQPQHF
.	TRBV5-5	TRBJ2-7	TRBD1	TGTGCCAGCAGCTTGGGGACAGGGGAATACGAGCAGTACTTC	CASSLGTGEYEQYF
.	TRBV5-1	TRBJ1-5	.	TGCGCCAGCAGCTGGGATGGGGGGGATCAGCCCCAGCATTTT	CASSWDGGDQPQHF
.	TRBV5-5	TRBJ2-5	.	TGTGCCAGCAGCTTGGCTTCGAGCGAGACCCAGTACTTC	CASSLASSETQYF
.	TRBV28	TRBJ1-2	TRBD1	TGTGCCAGCAGTTTCCCAGGACAGGTAAAAGGCTACACCTTC	CASSFPGQVKGYTF
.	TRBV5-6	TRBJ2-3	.	TGTGCCAGCAGCTTTGGGGCTAGCACAGATACGCAGTATTTT	CASSFGASTDTQYF
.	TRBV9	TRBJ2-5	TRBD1	TGTGCCAGCAGCGCTTGGACAGGGGGCTTTCAAGAGACCCAGTACTTC	CASSAWTGGFQETQYF
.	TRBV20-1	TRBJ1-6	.	TGCAGTGCAAAATCTGGACAAACCCTCCACTTT	CSAKSGQTLHF
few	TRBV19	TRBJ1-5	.	TGTGCCAGTAGTTCCGAACTCTCAGGGTTTCAGCCCCAGCATTTT	CASSSELSGFQPQHF
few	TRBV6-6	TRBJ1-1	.	TGTGCCTCCCGGCGCGTGGGGGCCAATGAAGCTTTCTTT	CASRRVGANEAFF
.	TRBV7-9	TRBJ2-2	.	TGTGCCAGCAGCTTGGCAGTTTGGTCCGGGGAGCTGTTTTTT	CASSLAVWSGELFF
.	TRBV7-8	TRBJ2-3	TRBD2	TGTGCCAGCAGCTTCGCCGGGACTACCCTCGGGGATACGCAGTATTTT	CASSFAGTTLGDTQYF
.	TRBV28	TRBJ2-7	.	TGTGCCAGCAGTTTCTCCTGGGGGCCTAAGGCCTACGAGCAGTACTTC	CASSFSWGPKAYEQYF
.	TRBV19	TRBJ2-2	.	TGTGCCAGTAGTATCAGTACCGGGGGCACCGGGGAGCTGTTTTTT	CASSISTGGTGELFF
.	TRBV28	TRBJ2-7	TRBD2	TGTGCCAGCAGTTTTACCGGGACTAGCGGGAGACGCGAGCAGTACTTC	CASSFTGTSGRREQYF
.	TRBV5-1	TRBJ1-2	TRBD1	TGCGCCAGCAGCTTGGGACAGGGGGCTGATGGCTACACCTTC	CASSLGQGADGYTF
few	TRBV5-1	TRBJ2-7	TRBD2	TGCGCCAGCAGCTTGGCCGGGGCGGGGGATCTCTACGAGCAGTACTTC	CASSLAGAGDLYEQYF
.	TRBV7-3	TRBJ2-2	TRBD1	TGTGCCAGCAGCTTACAGGACAGGTTTCGCACCGGGGAGCTGTTTTTT	CASSLQDRFRTGELFF
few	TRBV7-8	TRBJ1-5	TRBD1	TGTGCCAGCAGCTCCCTTAGACAGGGGAATCAGCCCCAGCATTTT	CASSSLRQGNQPQHF
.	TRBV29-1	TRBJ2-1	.	TGCAGCGCCGCTGTTGAAAGCGGGTCCCACAATGAGCAGTTCTTC	CSAAVESGSHNEQFF
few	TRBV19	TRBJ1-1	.	TGTGCCAGTAGGATCAGGGGTCTGAACACTGAAGCTTTCTTT	CASRIRGLNTEAFF
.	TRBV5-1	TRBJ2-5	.	TGCGCCAGCAGCTTACAGGGCACGGAGACCCAGTACTTC	CASSLQGTETQYF
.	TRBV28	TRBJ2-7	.	TGTGCCAGCAGCCTATACGCCTACGAGCAGTACTTC	CASSLYAYEQYF
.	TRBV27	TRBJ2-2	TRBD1	TGTGCCAGCAGTTTAGGGACAGGCACCGGGGAGCTGTTTTTT	CASSLGTGTGELFF
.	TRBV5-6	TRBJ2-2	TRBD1	TGTGCCAGCAAACTGGGGACAGTGTCGTCCGGGGAGCTGTTTTTT	CASKLGTVSSGELFF
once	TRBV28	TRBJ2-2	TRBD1	TGTGCCAGCACCCCCCCCGGGCAGGGGGCAACCGGGGAGCTGTTTTTT	CASTPPGQGATGELFF